A single sample is the source of the 26 T cell receptor beta chains below, sequenced in a study of cytomegalovirus exposure and HLA in healthy donors (dated by TCRdb to about 2017). The library was made by the immunoSEQ multiplex PCR assay. For the multiplex PCR, a mixture combining 60 forward primers for TCR Vbeta segments and 13 reverse primers for TCR Jbeta segments was used. TCRdb retrieved this table from immuneACCESS and kept in-frame rearrangements only. Not all clones are present; in checked studies, unresolved V genes account for under half, and no reason is known for the remainder. Across this sample there are around 120,000 clones, with 55% to 75% seen only once. Approximately 1.5% of the sample is held by the ten biggest clonotypes. Sequencing used PBMCs. Receptors were obtained from a man younger than 45 in good health and CMV-seropositive.

The chain uses TRBV7-9 and TRBJ2-3; a possible D gene is TRBD2 (5 bases). V was clipped by 5 bases and J by 3 bases, with 18 bases between them. This CDR3 has 16 amino acids. From germline, CDR1 is SEHNR and CDR2 FQNEAQ (reference sequence). CDR3 DNA: TGTGCCAGCAGCCCTTTTAAGATGGGGAGTACAGATACGCAGTATTTT. It yields the protein CASSPFKMGSTDTQYF.

The chain combines TRBV28 with TRBJ2-7; D may be TRBD2 (6 bases). CDR3 length equals 15 residues. Looked up from germline, CDR1 is MDHEN and CDR2 is SYDVKM. Trimming shortened V by 4 bases and J by 7 bases, and 20 bases separated the two germline ends. CDR3 coding DNA: TGTGCCAGCAGTTCCCCTAGTCGGCTAGCGTGGGAGCAGTACTTC. Protein sequence: CASSSPSRLAWEQYF. The whole variable domain, remainder taken from reference TRBV28 and TRBJ2-7, is DVKVTQSSRYLVKRTGEKVFLECVQDMDHENMFWYRQDPGLGLRLIYFSYDVKMKEKGDIPEGYSVSREKKERFSLILESASTNQTSMYLCASSSPSRLAWEQYFGPGTRLTVT.

This chain joins TRBV27 and TRBJ1-2; D remains ambiguous. Germline V gene sequence: CDR1 MNHEY, CDR2 SMNVEV (reference sequence). V lost 0 bases and J 4 bases, leaving 6 bases between the germline ends. The CDR3 is 13 amino acids. CDR3 amino acids: CASSLSPLYGYTF. CDR3 DNA: TGTGCCAGCAGTTTATCCCCTCTCTATGGCTACACCTTC.

The rearrangement joins TRBV29-1 to TRBJ2-5, with D tentatively TRBD2 (7 bases). The CDR3 sequence is 12 residues long. Germline V gene sequence: CDR1 SQVTM, CDR2 ANQGSEA. The V gene lost 7 bases and the J gene lost 5 bases, with 14 bases spanning the gap. CDR3 in DNA: TGCAGCGCTAGCGGAGGGGGGGAGACCCAGTACTTC. Encoded protein: CSASGGGETQYF.

The genes are TRBV11-2 and TRBJ2-5; 8 positions agree with TRBD1. The germline V gene encodes CDR1 SGHAT and CDR2 FQNNGV. The V gene end was trimmed by 0 bases and the J gene end by 13 bases; junction bases not matched to a gene: 10. This CDR3 is built from 14 residues. CDR3: CASSLDPTGAFRYF. The CDR3 region has the DNA TGTGCCAGCAGCTTAGATCCGACAGGGGCTTTCAGGTACTTC.

The rearrangement links TRBV5-4 to TRBJ1-1; no definite D call. The CDR3 consists of 13 residues. Germline CDR1 and CDR2: SGHNT and YYREEE (reference sequence). The V and J ends lost 4 bases and 2 bases respectively, with 9 bases between them. Here the CDR3 DNA reads TGTGCCAGCAGCCCATTCAGAAACACTGAAGCTTTCTTT. It encodes CASSPFRNTEAFF.

This rearrangement joins TRBV7-9 to TRBJ2-7; TRBD2 agrees at 7 bases. The CDR3 is 14 residues long. Germline loops: CDR1 SEHNR, CDR2 FQNEAQ (reference sequence). The V gene end was trimmed by 3 bases and the J gene end by 3 bases; junction bases not matched to a gene: 5. DNA for the CDR3: TGTGCCAGCAGCTTTGCGGGAGCCCGCTACGAGCAGTACTTC. Protein: CASSFAGARYEQYF. Full variable domain (rest looked up from reference TRBV7-9 and TRBJ2-7): DTGVSQNPRHKITKRGQNVTFRCDPISEHNRLYWYRQTLGQGPEFLTYFQNEAQLEKSRLLSDRFSAERPKGSFSTLEIQRTEQGDSAMYLCASSFAGARYEQYFGPGTRLTVT.

This rearrangement joins TRBV4-2 to TRBJ1-6, with TRBD1 as a possible D gene (5 bases). The V gene lost 1 base and the J gene lost 9 bases, with 10 bases spanning the gap. Looked up from germline, CDR1 is LGHNA and CDR2 is YNFKEQ. This CDR3 is built from 14 residues. The CDR3 region is CASSQGRVGSPLHF. Written as DNA, the CDR3 is TGTGCCAGCAGCCAAGGCAGGGTGGGTTCACCCCTCCACTTT.

CDR3 amino acids: CASSQDSWVAEKGDTEAFF. The CDR3 nucleotides are TGTGCCAGCAGCCAAGATTCGTGGGTGGCTGAGAAGGGGGACACTGAAGCTTTCTTT. This sequence joins TRBV4-2 and TRBJ1-1, with D perhaps matching TRBD1 (6 bases). Trimming left V 0 bases short and J 3 bases short, with 23 bases between. The CDR3 contains 19 residues. In germline, CDR1 is LGHNA, CDR2 YNFKEQ.

The J gene is TRBJ2-7, the V gene TRBV4-1, with D possibly TRBD2 on 5 matching bases. CDR1 and CDR2 (germline): MGHRA, YSYEKL. The CDR3 covers 16 residues. The V end was cut by 4 bases, the J end by 0 bases, with 16 bases between. The chain's CDR3 is CASSPRTPISSYEQYF. In DNA form, the CDR3 reads TGCGCCAGCAGCCCCAGGACTCCAATTAGCTCCTACGAGCAGTACTTC.

The J gene is TRBJ2-7, the V gene TRBV5-4; D perhaps matches TRBD1 (5 bases). This CDR3 comprises 13 residues. The germline V and J ends were trimmed by 0 bases and 7 bases, with 11 bases remaining between them. Germline V CDR1 and CDR2: SGHNT, YYREEE (reference sequence). CDR3 protein: CASSLDRQGEQYF. Here the CDR3 DNA reads TGTGCCAGCAGCTTGGATCGCCAGGGAGAGCAGTACTTC.

This clone appeared a few times. The chain joins TRBV5-1 to TRBJ2-1; TRBD2 aligns across 9 bases. The V gene end was trimmed by 5 bases and the J gene end by 4 bases; junction bases not matched to a gene: 10. The CDR3 sequence is 16 residues long. Per the germline V gene, CDR1 is SGHRS and CDR2 is YFSETQ. As DNA, the CDR3 is TGCGCCAGCAGTACGACTAGCGGAACTTTATACAATGAGCAGTTCTTC. Translating gives CASSTTSGTLYNEQFF.

The chain has TRBV28 and TRBJ2-5, with 11 bases identical to TRBD1. J was trimmed by 4 bases and V by 4 bases; bases with no gene match: 14. Germline CDR1 reads MDHEN; CDR2 reads SYDVKM. The CDR3 consists of 18 residues. The DNA of the CDR3 is TGTGCCAGCAGTTCCTATTACCGGGACAGGGGGATCCCAGAGACCCAGTACTTC. This encodes CASSSYYRDRGIPETQYF.

J is TRBJ2-7 and V is TRBV4-3; D might be TRBD2 (7 bases). The V gene lost 2 bases and the J gene lost 6 bases, with 23 bases spanning the gap. CDR1 and CDR2 (germline): LGHNA, YSLEER. The CDR3 sequence is 17 residues long. The CDR3 bases are TGCGCCAGCAGCCAATACGCCCACGGGGAGGGGGGCGGCGAGCAGTACTTC. Its protein is CASSQYAHGEGGGEQYF.

This clone has a handful of counts. The chain carries TRBV7-2 and TRBJ2-3, with a possible D match to TRBD1 (6 bases). CDR1 is SGHTA, CDR2 FQGNSA, per germline. This CDR3 contains 13 residues. V gave up 5 bases and J gave up 3 bases, with 9 bases separating them. The CDR3 DNA sequence: TGTGCCAGCAGCCCCGGACAGACAGATACGCAGTATTTT. This sequence encodes CASSPGQTDTQYF.

This sequence joins TRBV20-1 and TRBJ2-7, with a weak D call TRBD1 (6 bases). Germline V gene sequence: CDR1 DFQATT, CDR2 SNEGSKA (reference sequence). This CDR3 has 11 amino acids. Trimming cost V 6 bases and J 6 bases, with 12 bases left between them. The CDR3 nucleotides read TGCAGTGCAGGGGGACGACGCGAGCAGTACTTC. Translated: CSAGGRREQYF.

The rearrangement links TRBV7-2 to TRBJ1-1; the D gene is possibly TRBD1 (5 bases). Germline CDR1 SGHTA, CDR2 FQGNSA. V was pared by 6 bases and J by 4 bases, with 12 bases between. CDR3 length: 13 residues. DNA of the CDR3: TGTGCCAGCAGGGCGACGGGGGTCACTGAAGCTTTCTTT. Translated, it gives CASRATGVTEAFF.

The chain uses TRBV19 and TRBJ1-2; D may be TRBD1 (6 bases). Trimming removed 3 bases from V and 4 bases from J, with 12 bases in between. Germline values: CDR1 LNHDA, CDR2 SQIVND (reference sequence). The CDR3 runs 14 residues. CDR3 in amino acids: CASSITGTVYGYTF. CDR3 nucleotides: TGTGCCAGTAGTATTACAGGGACCGTCTATGGCTACACCTTC. Using reference TRBV19 and TRBJ1-2 for the parts outside the CDR3, the full variable domain is DGGITQSPKYLFRKEGQNVTLSCEQNLNHDAMYWYRQDPGQGLRLIYYSQIVNDFQKGDIAEGYSVSREKKESFPLTVTSAQKNPTAFYLCASSITGTVYGYTFGSGTRLTVV.

V usage is TRBV7-2 and J usage is TRBJ1-5; maybe TRBD1 (6 bases). Germline CDR1 is SGHTA and CDR2 is FQGNSA. Trimming cost V 5 bases and J 7 bases, with 15 bases left between them. This CDR3 spans 14 amino acids. CDR3 region: CASSPQGSVQPQHF. CDR3 in DNA: TGTGCCAGCAGCCCACAGGGATCGGTGCAGCCCCAGCATTTT. Full variable domain (missing parts from reference TRBV7-2 and TRBJ1-5): GAGVSQSPSNKVTEKGKDVELRCDPISGHTALYWYRQSLGQGLEFLIYFQGNSAPDKSGLPSDRFSAERTGGSVSTLTIQRTQQEDSAVYLCASSPQGSVQPQHFGDGTRLSIL.

The rearrangement uses TRBV7-3 and TRBJ2-6, with D perhaps TRBD2 (5 bases). CDR1 SGHTA and CDR2 FQGTGA come from the germline V gene. Trimming cost V 0 bases and J 0 bases, with 6 bases left between them. The CDR3 has 16 residues. CDR3 sequence (DNA): TGTGCCAGCAGCTTAACCGGAGGCTCTGGGGCCAACGTCCTGACTTTC. It is translated as CASSLTGGSGANVLTF.

The V call is TRBV4-1, the J call TRBJ2-1; 10 bases line up with TRBD2. The CDR3 extends over 17 amino acids. CDR1 is MGHRA, CDR2 YSYEKL, per germline. The V and J ends lost 2 bases and 1 base, in that order; junction bases with no gene match: 5. The CDR3 sequence is CASSQILLAGSYNEQFF. The CDR3 nucleotides read TGCGCCAGCAGCCAAATCCTACTAGCGGGATCCTACAATGAGCAGTTCTTC.

This rearrangement joins TRBV6-1 to TRBJ2-2; 7 nucleotides line up with TRBD2. CDR3 length: 16 residues. The J segment lost 5 bases and the V segment lost 0 bases, leaving 6 bases of the junction unmatched. In germline, CDR1 is MNHNS, CDR2 SASEGT. CDR3 residues: CASSEADGEGTGELFF. The CDR3 coding sequence is TGTGCCAGCAGTGAAGCGGACGGGGAGGGGACCGGGGAGCTGTTTTTT.

The chain couples TRBV7-2 to TRBJ1-1; tentatively, D is TRBD1 (6 bases). Germline V gives CDR1 SGHTA, CDR2 FQGNSA. The V end lost 6 bases, the J end lost 4 bases, and 15 bases lay between the germline ends. This CDR3 comprises 14 residues. The CDR3 DNA reads as TGTGCCAGCAGTCAACAGGGATGGGGCACTGAAGCTTTCTTT. The encoded protein is CASSQQGWGTEAFF.

The chain combines TRBV15 with TRBJ2-7; TRBD2 is a possible D gene (6 bases). The CDR3 consists of 13 residues. Trimming removed 11 bases at V and 0 bases at J, with 14 bases between. Germline V gives CDR1 LNHNV, CDR2 YYDKDF (reference sequence). In DNA form, the CDR3 reads TGTGCCGCCCGTTCTAGCGACTCCTACGAGCAGTACTTC. It encodes CAARSSDSYEQYF. The whole variable domain, filled in from reference TRBV15 and TRBJ2-7, reads DAMVIQNPRYQVTQFGKPVTLSCSQTLNHNVMYWYQQKSSQAPKLLFHYYDKDFNNEADTPDNFQSRRPNTSFCFLDIRSPGLGDTAMYLCAARSSDSYEQYFGPGTRLTVT.

V usage is TRBV27 and J usage is TRBJ2-3, with 8 bases matching TRBD1. Germline trimming cut 6 bases from V and 10 bases from J; bases unmatched to any gene: 9. Germline assignment: CDR1 MNHEY and CDR2 SMNVEV (reference sequence). The CDR3 consists of 13 residues. The DNA for the CDR3 is TGTGCCAGCAGGTATTGGGACAGGCCGCCGCAGTATTTT. Protein: CASRYWDRPPQYF.

V gene TRBV9 combines with J gene TRBJ2-7; D unclear. Germline-derived CDR1 and CDR2 are SGDLS and YYNGEE. The CDR3 sequence is 14 residues long. V lost 0 bases, J lost 6 bases, and 13 bases lay in between. DNA of the CDR3: TGTGCCAGCAGCGTAGAGAGACTTAGCCGCGAGCAGTACTTC. This gives the protein CASSVERLSREQYF.